This TCR beta chain derives from a study of control samples from healthy donors and cancer patients. Only one count was recorded for this clone. TCRdb keeps only in-frame clones here, not all; method: immunoSEQ multiplex PCR. The sample gives some 140,000 clones, around 96% of which show up once; about 5.2% is in the top ten. Trimming cost V 4 bases and J 6 bases; bases outside gene matches: 3. CDR3 size: 13 residues. Per the germline V gene, CDR1 is MRHNA and CDR2 is SNTAGT. Sample: blood. The TCR comes from a man aged 35-49 years in good health. The J gene is TRBJ1-1, the V gene TRBV6-4; 9 bases align to TRBD1. This CDR3 is CASSATGGSEAFF. DNA for the CDR3: TGTGCCAGCAGTGCCACAGGGGGCTCTGAAGCTTTCTTT.